A few counts support the clone carrying this T cell receptor (beta chain). The antigen is not known. The CDR3 regions of TCR beta were amplified from RNA transcripts. RT-PCR in the first round (using the HTBI primer set) targeted the TCR CDR3. TCRdb ran MiXCR on the multiplex PCR reads and lists one entry per CDR3 protein. The sample has about 400,000 distinct CDR3 sequences, 13% to 15% seen once. The data were obtained in a study of T cells in Graves' hyperthyroidism and ophthalmopathy. Study-wide background: Peripheral blood specimens were obtained at initial diagnosis, prior to any treatment. Findings of the study overall: Most clonotypes expanded in thyroid above 0.001 were likewise present in blood.

The CDR3 is 15 amino acids. The ends were cut back, 4 bases at V and 0 bases at J, with 7 bases in the middle. Per germline, CDR1 SNHLY and CDR2 FYNNEI. The V gene is TRBV2, the J gene TRBJ1-6, with D hard to call. The sample taken for sequencing was blood. This clonotype originated in a woman aged 60-75 years with Graves' ophthalmopathy. CDR3 DNA sequence: TGTGCCAGCAGTGTGACCAGCTCCTATAATTCACCCCTCCACTTT. Protein: CASSVTSSYNSPLHF.